Presented here are 18 T cell receptor beta chains from one specimen sequenced in a study of naive and memory T cell subsets. Ligated cDNA underwent four rounds of PCR with nested alpha and beta constant region primers and SP2. TCRdb independently ran MiXCR on the UMI-ligation and nested PCR reads; one entry per CDR3 protein. The sample shows more than 20,000 distinct CDR3 sequences, around 4.9% of them seen only once. An oligonucleotide containing a UMI was ligated to the 3' end of TCR cDNA. The sequencing sample was made of blood. These receptors all stem from an adult in good health.

The CDR3 loop is CASSLVYTSGRSGELFF. Here the CDR3 DNA reads TGTGCCAGCAGCTTAGTGTATACTAGCGGGAGATCCGGGGAGCTGTTTTTT. The chain recombines TRBV11-2 with TRBJ2-2, with 11 nucleotides matching TRBD2. The germline V gene has CDR1 SGHAT and CDR2 FQNNGV. J was trimmed by 6 bases and V by 1 base; bases with no gene match: 7. The CDR3 covers 17 residues.

This clonotype has at least ten counts. V gene TRBV30 combines with J gene TRBJ1-1; D not resolved. The germline V gene has CDR1 GTSNPN and CDR2 SVGIG (reference sequence). The ends were cut back, 4 bases at V and 3 bases at J, with 15 bases in the middle. The CDR3 contains 14 residues. The CDR3 is CAWTRGGVDTEAFF. In DNA form, the CDR3 reads TGTGCCTGGACCCGGGGTGGGGTCGACACTGAAGCTTTCTTT.

This clonotype has just a few counts. J is TRBJ1-2 and V is TRBV4-1, with 9 bases that match TRBD1. The CDR3 totals 15 residues. Losses at the gene ends were 3 bases for V and 5 bases for J; bases not matched to a gene: 7. The germline V gene encodes CDR1 MGHRA and CDR2 YSYEKL. As DNA, the CDR3 is TGCGCCAGCAGCCAGCTTACAGGGGGCGGTTATGGCTACACCTTC. Translated, it gives CASSQLTGGGYGYTF.

The sample holds many counts of this clonotype. The chain employs TRBV7-2 and TRBJ1-1; D is uncertain. V was shortened by 1 base and J by 10 bases, with 7 bases between the two germline ends. The CDR3 runs 11 residues. The germline gives CDR1 SGHTA, CDR2 FQGNSA. The DNA for the CDR3 is TGTGCCAGCAGCTTAGACAGCGGAGCTTTCTTT. It translates to CASSLDSGAFF.

This clonotype was seen ten or more times. The rearrangement links TRBV12-3 or TRBV12-4 to TRBJ1-2; D is unclear. The CDR3 runs to 15 residues. The V end was cut by 2 bases, the J end by 4 bases, with 14 bases between. The CDR3 region is CASSLKRASGYGYTF. CDR3 DNA: TGTGCCAGCAGTTTAAAACGGGCAAGCGGCTATGGCTACACCTTC.

This clonotype is classed as medium-sized. The rearrangement joins TRBV7-6 to TRBJ2-7, with 10 bases matching TRBD1. The junction had 7 bases not matched to a gene; V was cut back by 5 bases and J by 3 bases. CDR3 length: 15 amino acids. Germline CDR1 SGHVS, CDR2 FNYEAQ. The CDR3 DNA follows: TGTGCCAGCAGCCCAAGGGGGACAGGGGTCTACGAGCAGTACTTC. This gives the protein CASSPRGTGVYEQYF.

This clonotype occurred a few times. The chain employs TRBV28 and TRBJ1-5; D not certain. From germline, CDR1 is MDHEN and CDR2 SYDVKM. Trimming took 5 bases from V and 5 from J, leaving 7 bases between them. The CDR3 is 12 amino acids. This CDR3 is CASSTLDQPQHF. CDR3 DNA sequence: TGTGCCAGCAGTACACTGGATCAGCCCCAGCATTTT.

This clonotype was counted many times. The chain combines TRBV6-5 with TRBJ2-4; TRBD1 aligns across 10 bases. The CDR3 consists of 15 residues. The germline CDR1 and CDR2 sequences are MNHEY and SVGAGI. V dropped 5 bases and J dropped 9; count of bases not matched to a gene: 10. The CDR3 coding sequence is TGTGCCAGCAGTACCCAACAAGGGACAGGGGTCATTCAGTACTTC. It encodes CASSTQQGTGVIQYF.

This clonotype was detected ten times or more. The chain has TRBV20-1 and TRBJ1-1; possible D gene TRBD1, 5 bases. V lost 6 bases, J lost 4 bases, and 18 bases lay in between. The length of the CDR3 is 14 residues. Germline CDR1 and CDR2: DFQATT and SNEGSKA (reference sequence). The DNA for the CDR3 is TGCAGTGCAAAGGGACCCCTCAGGAGCACTGAAGCTTTCTTT. It codes for CSAKGPLRSTEAFF.

This clonotype was seen many times. The gene calls are TRBV5-1 and TRBJ2-7; TRBD1 is a possible D gene (5 bases). Germline V gene sequence: CDR1 SGHRS, CDR2 YFSETQ. This CDR3 contains 13 residues. V lost 2 bases and J 7 bases, leaving 13 bases between the germline ends. The CDR3 DNA reads as TGCGCCAGCAGCTTAGCCAGGGCTGAGGAGCAGTACTTC. Its translation is CASSLARAEEQYF.

Ten or more counts support this clonotype. The V and J genes are TRBV20-1 and TRBJ1-6; D is undetermined. CDR1 is DFQATT, CDR2 SNEGSKA, per germline (reference sequence). CDR3 length equals 12 residues. V was clipped by 3 bases and J by 8 bases, with 8 bases between them. The DNA of the CDR3 is TGCAGTGCTAGTGAGAGTTATTCACCCCTCCACTTT. Its protein product is CSASESYSPLHF.

This clonotype was counted at least ten times. This chain uses TRBV7-2 with TRBJ2-3; 7 positions match TRBD2. Germline V gene sequence: CDR1 SGHTA, CDR2 FQGNSA. This CDR3 region has 17 residues. V lost 5 bases to trimming and J lost 6 bases; unmatched junction nucleotides: 17. The CDR3 here is CASSAEGERGLRDTQYF. CDR3 nucleotides: TGTGCCAGCAGCGCCGAGGGTGAGCGGGGCCTCAGGGATACGCAGTATTTT.

V and J are TRBV30 and TRBJ1-2; a possible D gene is TRBD1 (5 bases). V lost 4 bases to trimming and J lost 6 bases, with 18 bases between them. CDR1 and CDR2 from the germline V gene are GTSNPN and SVGIG (reference sequence). The CDR3 consists of 14 residues. CDR3 sequence (DNA): TGTGCCTGGATAGGGGCAGTTCAGAGAAATGGCTACACCTTC. Protein sequence: CAWIGAVQRNGYTF.

This clonotype has at least ten counts. The chain joins TRBV5-1 to TRBJ2-5, with 9 bases aligning to TRBD1. V dropped 5 bases and J dropped 5; count of bases not matched to a gene: 13. Germline V lookup: CDR1 SGHRS, CDR2 YFSETQ. This CDR3 is 16 amino acids long. The CDR3 DNA sequence: TGCGCCAGCAGATCCTACCGGGACAGGGTGTGGGAGACCCAGTACTTC. This encodes CASRSYRDRVWETQYF.

This clonotype was picked up many times. This chain connects TRBV4-1 to TRBJ1-1; D is perhaps TRBD1 (5 bases). V gave up 7 bases and J gave up 4 bases, with 16 bases separating them. This CDR3 spans 14 amino acids. CDR1 is MGHRA and CDR2 is YSYEKL in the germline V gene. In DNA, the CDR3 is TGCGCCAGCAAGGGGCTCCTCAAAGCCACTGAAGCTTTCTTT. Residues: CASKGLLKATEAFF.

This clonotype was seen a handful of times. J is TRBJ1-1 and V is TRBV5-6, with D tentatively TRBD1 (5 bases). Germline lookup yields CDR1 SGHDT and CDR2 YYEEEE. V gave up 5 bases and J gave up 2 bases, with 13 bases separating them. This CDR3 contains 14 residues. DNA of the CDR3: TGTGCCAGCAGTTACGACAGAATAAACACTGAAGCTTTCTTT. Encoded protein: CASSYDRINTEAFF.

This clonotype was recorded at least ten times. This chain links TRBV7-2 with TRBJ2-1; the D gene could be TRBD1 or TRBD2 (5 bases each). CDR1 and CDR2 (germline): SGHTA, FQGNSA. Trimming took off 4 bases at V and 8 bases at J, with 18 bases between the two ends. The CDR3 has 15 residues. The CDR3 coding sequence is TGTGCCAGCAGCTCCCGCCGGGGACGAGGGGATGAGCAGTTCTTC. Translation: CASSSRRGRGDEQFF.

This clonotype was observed at least ten times. The chain recombines TRBV11-2 with TRBJ2-1; TRBD2 agrees at 9 bases. The CDR3 totals 16 residues. Looked up from germline, CDR1 is SGHAT and CDR2 is FQNNGV. After removal of 4 bases from V and 4 bases from J, the junction contained 8 bases not matched to a gene. The CDR3 reads CASSSGGSGSYNEQFF. As DNA, the CDR3 is TGTGCCAGCAGCTCCGGTGGTAGCGGGAGTTACAATGAGCAGTTCTTC.